One sample yielded the 15 T cell receptor beta chains listed below, sequenced in a study of shared clonotypes between healthy human individuals. Sequenced by immunoSEQ multiplex PCR; TCRdb stores in-frame clones only, minus some. Here the sample spans about 2,500,000 clones, approximately 90% being singletons. Sample: naive CD4+ T cells sorted from blood. Subset denoted: CD45RA+ positively selected. Receptor source: a man between 18 and 29 years old in good health.

The rearrangement links TRBV21-1 to TRBJ2-4; TRBD1 reflects the table's D call only, with no check against the DNA. TRBV21-1 is shown as a pseudogene. There are 14 residues in the CDR3. CDR3 in amino acids: CASPRGRDVNIQYF. In DNA form, the CDR3 reads TGTGCCAGCCCCAGGGGCAGGGACGTAAACATTCAGTACTTC.

V usage is TRBV10-3 and J usage is TRBJ1-6, with 7 nucleotides matching TRBD1. The V segment lost 0 bases and the J segment 5 bases; nucleotides outside the gene matches: 7. This CDR3 spans 17 amino acids. The V gene's germline CDR1 is ENHRY and CDR2 SYGVKD. Here the CDR3 DNA reads TGTGCCATCAGTGAGTCCCGACAGGGCGGTCATAATTCACCCCTCCACTTT. Translation gives CAISESRQGGHNSPLHF.

This chain links TRBV28 with TRBJ1-3, with D possibly matching TRBD1 (5 bases). CDR3 size: 18 residues. The germline V gene has CDR1 MDHEN and CDR2 SYDVKM. Trimming shortened V by 6 bases and J by 0 bases, and 21 bases separated the two germline ends. In DNA, the CDR3 is TGTGCCAGCAGCTTCTTCCGGGGCCCGGGGCCCTCTGGAAACACCATATATTTT. It translates to CASSFFRGPGPSGNTIYF. Looking up the rest from reference TRBV28 and TRBJ1-3 gives the full variable domain: DVKVTQSSRYLVKRTGEKVFLECVQDMDHENMFWYRQDPGLGLRLIYFSYDVKMKEKGDIPEGYSVSREKKERFSLILESASTNQTSMYLCASSFFRGPGPSGNTIYFGEGSWLTVV.

This clone was seen a handful of times. The identical CDR3 is also encoded by other nucleotide sequences in the sample. The V gene is TRBV9, the J gene TRBJ1-3; D remains ambiguous. CDR3 length: 14 residues. The V end was cut by 0 bases, the J end by 2 bases, with 6 bases between. Germline assignment: CDR1 SGDLS and CDR2 YYNGEE. This CDR3 is CASSVGSTGNTIYF. The CDR3 region has the DNA TGTGCCAGCAGCGTAGGTTCAACTGGAAACACCATATATTTT.

Concerning this clone itself: In the same sample, other DNA sequences code for this CDR3. This chain uses TRBV5-4 with TRBJ2-1; 8 nucleotides align to TRBD1. Per the germline V gene, CDR1 is SGHNT and CDR2 is YYREEE (reference sequence). The CDR3 consists of 15 residues. The junction had 5 bases not matched to a gene; V was cut back by 4 bases and J by 2 bases. CDR3 amino acids: CASSLDRGAYNEQFF. CDR3 nucleotides: TGTGCCAGCAGCCTAGACAGGGGCGCCTACAATGAGCAGTTCTTC.

This chain links TRBV30 with TRBJ2-7, with 10 bases aligning to TRBD2. CDR1 GTSNPN and CDR2 SVGIG come from the germline V gene (reference sequence). V shed 4 bases, J shed 7 bases, and the junction held 10 bases outside the gene matches. CDR3 length: 14 residues. Written as DNA, the CDR3 is TGTGCCTGGAACCACCTAGCGGGAGACGGGGAGCAGTACTTC. Its protein is CAWNHLAGDGEQYF.

V and J are TRBV25-1 and TRBJ2-3; D gene unclear. CDR1 and CDR2 from the germline V gene are MGHDK and SYGVNS. This CDR3 region has 14 residues. Between the trimmed V and J ends, which lost 8 bases and 0 bases, there was a span of 12 bases. Here the CDR3 DNA reads TGTGCCAGCGCAGATCCTTCTAGCACAGATACGCAGTATTTT. It translates to CASADPSSTDTQYF.

V usage is TRBV18 and J usage is TRBJ1-3, with D tentatively TRBD1 (5 bases). From germline, CDR1 is KGHSH and CDR2 LQKENI. Trimming removed 3 bases from V and 0 bases from J, with 15 bases in between. The CDR3 loop spans 17 amino acids. CDR3 nucleotide sequence: TGTGCCAGCTCACCCAACTCCGGACAAGTCTCTGGAAACACCATATATTTT. Amino acid sequence: CASSPNSGQVSGNTIYF.

This clone was detected a few times. The chain links TRBV10-1 to TRBJ1-1; a possible D gene is TRBD1 (6 bases). The CDR3 loop spans 16 amino acids. V lost 0 bases to trimming and J lost 2 bases, with 13 bases between them. Germline V gene lookup returns CDR1 WNHNN and CDR2 SYGVQD (reference sequence). The CDR3 is CASSESRGATNTEAFF. The CDR3 DNA reads as TGCGCCAGCAGTGAGTCGAGGGGGGCGACAAACACTGAAGCTTTCTTT.

Concerning this clone itself: Additional DNA sequences in this sample encode the identical CDR3. The chain has TRBV6-1 and TRBJ2-7; no definite D call. The V and J ends lost 5 bases and 1 base respectively, with 6 bases between them. The germline gives CDR1 MNHNS, CDR2 SASEGT. The CDR3 consists of 12 residues. The CDR3 loop reads CASSSQSYEQYF. DNA for the CDR3: TGTGCCAGCAGTTCCCAGTCCTACGAGCAGTACTTC.

J is TRBJ2-3 and V is TRBV11-2; D is unresolved. Per germline, CDR1 SGHAT and CDR2 FQNNGV. V was shortened by 0 bases and J by 3 bases, with 1 base between the two germline ends. The CDR3 covers 12 residues. The CDR3 DNA sequence: TGTGCCAGCAGCTTAGAAACAGATACGCAGTATTTT. It translates to CASSLETDTQYF.

The CDR3 DNA reads as TGCGCCAGCAGCCAAGAACAGGGAATGGGCGAGCAGTACTTC. Its protein is CASSQEQGMGEQYF. The chain has TRBV4-1 and TRBJ2-7; maybe TRBD1 (6 bases). This CDR3 is 14 amino acids long. V was cut by 0 bases and J by 6 bases, with 12 bases left in between. The germline CDR1 and CDR2 sequences are MGHRA and YSYEKL.

The chain employs TRBV28 and TRBJ2-2, with D hard to call. V lost 2 bases and J lost 0, with 13 bases in between. The V gene's germline CDR1 is MDHEN and CDR2 SYDVKM. The CDR3 has 17 amino acids. CDR3 in amino acids: CASSLVFRQPNTGELFF. The CDR3 DNA reads TGTGCCAGCAGTTTAGTTTTTCGCCAGCCGAACACCGGGGAGCTGTTTTTT. The complete variable domain, with remaining parts taken from reference TRBV28 and TRBJ2-2, reads DVKVTQSSRYLVKRTGEKVFLECVQDMDHENMFWYRQDPGLGLRLIYFSYDVKMKEKGDIPEGYSVSREKKERFSLILESASTNQTSMYLCASSLVFRQPNTGELFFGEGSRLTVL.

The rearrangement links TRBV6-6 to TRBJ1-5; 9 nucleotides agree with TRBD1. The CDR3 contains 14 residues. With V trimmed by 4 bases and J by 6 bases, 4 bases remained unmatched. Germline lookup yields CDR1 MNHNY and CDR2 SVGAGI (reference sequence). The CDR3 region is CASSSTGGIQPQHF. In nucleotides, the CDR3 is TGTGCCAGCAGTTCAACAGGGGGCATTCAGCCCCAGCATTTT.

The gene calls are TRBV27 and TRBJ1-1; tentative D call: TRBD1 (6 bases). CDR1 is MNHEY and CDR2 is SMNVEV in the germline V gene (reference sequence). The V and J ends lost 6 bases and 2 bases respectively, with 10 bases between them. The CDR3 has 13 residues. The DNA of the CDR3 is TGTGCCAGCAGGTCCGGGGGCAACACTGAAGCTTTCTTT. It translates to CASRSGGNTEAFF.